Listed below are T cell receptor beta chains from one sample, sequenced in a study of cytomegalovirus exposure and HLA in healthy donors. Using immunoSEQ multiplex PCR, the repertoire was profiled, and TCRdb retains in-frame clones only, with some absent. The data show over 200,000 clones, around four fifths seen once. The sample was PBMCs. These TCRs come from a woman in her forties in good health and CMV-seronegative. Both conserved end residues are part of each CDR3. D genes are given only for firm matches. The size entry is marked missing in some rows and otherwise reads once, few, many or a size class.

TRBV5-1	NA	TRBJ2-5	TRBD1	TGCGCCAGCAGCACCGGGACAGGGACGGAGACCCAGTACTTC	CASSTGTGTETQYF
TRBV2	NA	TRBJ2-2	NA	TGTGCCAGCGTAACGCAGGACGCGGGCACCGGGGAGCTGTTTTTT	CASVTQDAGTGELFF
TRBV6-1	NA	TRBJ1-2	NA	TGTGCCAGCAGTGAACGGGAGGGGATTGGTGGCTACACCTTC	CASSEREGIGGYTF
TRBV7-9	once	TRBJ2-7	NA	TGTGCCAGCAGCTCCCCAGCGGCCTACGAGCAGTACTTC	CASSSPAAYEQYF
TRBV7-2	NA	TRBJ1-5	NA	TGTGCCAGCAGCTTTCCCCCCAGAGACAGGTTAAAGCCCCAGCATTTT	CASSFPPRDRLKPQHF
TRBV28	NA	TRBJ2-7	NA	TGTGCCAGCAGTGCAGGGGACTACGAGCAGTACTTC	CASSAGDYEQYF
TRBV6-1	once	TRBJ2-2	TRBD1	TGTGCCAGCAGTGAAGCCCAGGGGGCAACCGGGGAGCTGTTTTTT	CASSEAQGATGELFF
TRBV1	NA	TRBJ1-2	NA	TGCACCAGCAGCCAGAGGACAGGGTGCTTCCACCCTGGCTACACCTTC	CTSSQRTGCFHPGYTF
TRBV9	once	TRBJ1-2	TRBD1	TGTGCCAGCAGCGACCCGGACAGGGACCCCCTTCGTCGCTACACCTTC	CASSDPDRDPLRRYTF
TRBV27	once	TRBJ2-2	NA	TGTGCCAGCAGTTTAAGAGCCGGGGAGCTGTTTTTT	CASSLRAGELFF
TRBV19	NA	TRBJ2-1	NA	TGTGCCAGTAGCATGACAGGAGAGAATGAGCAGTTCTTC	CASSMTGENEQFF
TRBV19	NA	TRBJ2-1	NA	TGTGCCAGTGGAAAAGGGCTAGCCGGTTTCGACAATGAGCAGTTCTTC	CASGKGLAGFDNEQFF
TRBV15	NA	TRBJ2-5	TRBD1	TGTGCCACCAGCAGAGTCCCACAGGGGGCACAACAAGAGACCCAGTACTTC	CATSRVPQGAQQETQYF
TRBV6-6	NA	TRBJ2-2	NA	TGTGCCAGCATCGACAGGCCAGCGAACACCGGGGAGCTGTTTTTT	CASIDRPANTGELFF
TRBV19	NA	TRBJ2-7	NA	TGTGCCAGTAGTTACCCGAAGGACGGGGGCTACGAGCAGTACTTC	CASSYPKDGGYEQYF
TRBV30	NA	TRBJ1-2	TRBD1	TGTGCCTGGAGCCAGGGGGCAGGTGGCTACACCTTC	CAWSQGAGGYTF
TRBV5-4	few	TRBJ2-3	NA	TGTGCCAGCGTAGCGGGCACAGATACGCAGTATTTT	CASVAGTDTQYF
TRBV30	NA	TRBJ1-3	NA	TGTGCCTGGACTACAGGGTCTGGAAACACCATATATTTT	CAWTTGSGNTIYF
TRBV6-1	NA	TRBJ1-2	NA	TGTGCCAGTAGTCTTGGGGCAGATAACTATGGCTACACCTTC	CASSLGADNYGYTF
TRBV7-2	NA	TRBJ2-7	NA	TGTGCCAGCAGCTTCGCAGGGAACTACGAGCAGTACTTC	CASSFAGNYEQYF
TRBV7-6	NA	TRBJ1-3	NA	TGTGCCAGCAGCTTGGTGGACAGAATGGGGTCCGGAAACACCATATATTTT	CASSLVDRMGSGNTIYF
TRBV11-3	NA	TRBJ1-1	NA	TGTGCCAGCAGCTTAGGAGAGGAGCTTCTTGAAGCTTTCTTT	CASSLGEELLEAFF
TRBV27	NA	TRBJ2-1	NA	TGTGCCAGCAGTTTAGGAGGGGCCATAGGAAATGAGCAGTTCTTC	CASSLGGAIGNEQFF
TRBV28	NA	TRBJ2-7	NA	TGTGCCAGCAGTTTAGAGCTAGCCTTTTCTTACGAGCAGTACTTC	CASSLELAFSYEQYF
TRBV6-5	NA	TRBJ1-2	TRBD1	TGTGCCAGCAGTCGGACAGGGGGGGGCTATGGCTACACCTTC	CASSRTGGGYGYTF
TRBV7-9	NA	TRBJ2-2	NA	TGTGCCAGCAGCTTTGGGGCAGTTACCGGGGAGCTGTTTTTT	CASSFGAVTGELFF
TRBV2	few	TRBJ1-1	NA	TGTGCCAGCAGTGTCCTACGGGAATACAACACTGAAGCTTTCTTT	CASSVLREYNTEAFF
TRBV2	NA	TRBJ2-1	TRBD2	TGTGCCAGCAGTGAAAGCGGCCTAGCGGGGTACAATGAGCAGTTCTTC	CASSESGLAGYNEQFF
TRBV7-2	NA	TRBJ1-6	NA	TGTGCCAGCACCGAGGGCAGGGAGGATTCACCCCTCCACTTT	CASTEGREDSPLHF
TRBV2	NA	TRBJ2-1	TRBD2	TGTGCCAGCAAGCGTCGTCTCGCTAGCGGGGGCCCCGGCCATGAGCAGTTCTTC	CASKRRLASGGPGHEQFF
TRBV19	NA	TRBJ1-5	NA	TGTGCCAGTAGTATTTCTGGGGCCCTTAGCAATCAGCCCCAGCATTTT	CASSISGALSNQPQHF
TRBV5-1	NA	TRBJ2-1	TRBD2	TGCGCCAGCAGCTTCTCACTAGCGAGCTACAATGAGCAGTTCTTC	CASSFSLASYNEQFF
TRBV19	NA	TRBJ2-2	TRBD2	TGTGCCAGTAGTCAAGCGGGGTACACCGGGGAGCTGTTTTTT	CASSQAGYTGELFF
TRBV18	NA	TRBJ2-2	TRBD1	TGTGCCAGCTCACCGGTTGCGGGACAGGAGGCCGGGGAGCTGTTTTTT	CASSPVAGQEAGELFF
TRBV11-3	few	TRBJ1-1	NA	TGTGCCAGCAGCTTAGCAGGGGCCCGGGGCACTGAAGCTTTCTTT	CASSLAGARGTEAFF
TRBV28	NA	TRBJ2-7	TRBD1	TGTGCCAGCGGGACAGTTCGATACGAGCAGTACTTC	CASGTVRYEQYF
TRBV29-1	NA	TRBJ2-3	NA	TGCAGCGTTGCTCGGGATTCAGATACGCAGTATTTT	CSVARDSDTQYF
TRBV19	NA	TRBJ2-7	TRBD2	TGTGCCAGTAGTTGGCGGGAGGGGGACCACGAGCAGTACTTC	CASSWREGDHEQYF
TRBV5-1	NA	TRBJ2-7	TRBD2	TGCGCCAGCAGCTCTGGAAGACTAGCGGGGGGCCAAACCTACGAGCAGTACTTC	CASSSGRLAGGQTYEQYF
TRBV6-5	NA	TRBJ1-2	TRBD1	TGTGCCAGCAGTCTGACAGGGGGTGACTATGGCTACACCTTC	CASSLTGGDYGYTF
TRBV27	NA	TRBJ2-7	TRBD1	TGTGCCAGCAGACCCGGGACAGGGGCTCCTGGTCTCGCCGAGCAGTACTTC	CASRPGTGAPGLAEQYF
TRBV29-1	once	TRBJ2-5	TRBD2	TGCAGCGTCGGTCTGGGGGGGGGTTGGGAGACCCAGTACTTC	CSVGLGGGWETQYF
TRBV19	once	TRBJ2-7	TRBD2	TGTGCCACTGGACTAGCGGGGGTTTCCTTCTACGAGCAGTACTTC	CATGLAGVSFYEQYF
TRBV11-1	NA	TRBJ2-2	TRBD2	TGTGCCAGCAGCCCTGAACTAGCGGCCGGGGAGCTGTTTTTT	CASSPELAAGELFF
TRBV25-1	NA	TRBJ1-2	NA	TGTGCCAGCAGTGAATTCGGGGTCGGCGGCTACACCTTC	CASSEFGVGGYTF
TRBV30	NA	TRBJ2-7	TRBD1	TGTGCCTGGAGTGTACAGGGGTTCCTCTACGAGCAGTACTTC	CAWSVQGFLYEQYF
TRBV5-1	once	TRBJ2-7	TRBD2	TGCGCCAGCAGCCCGGAGGTCCTAGCGGGGAACGAGCAGTACTTC	CASSPEVLAGNEQYF
TRBV2	NA	TRBJ1-5	NA	TGTGCCAGCAGTGAGACCCGCATGAGGAATCAGCCCCAGCATTTT	CASSETRMRNQPQHF
TRBV19	NA	TRBJ2-7	NA	TGTGCCAGTAGTATGACAAGCTACGAGCAGTACTTC	CASSMTSYEQYF
TRBV5-4	NA	TRBJ1-2	NA	TGTGCCAGCAGCCCCGACAGGATCTATGGCTACACCTTC	CASSPDRIYGYTF
TRBV9	NA	TRBJ1-2	NA	TGTGCCAGCAGCGTCCAGGGCTATGGCTACACCTTC	CASSVQGYGYTF
TRBV4-2	NA	TRBJ2-7	TRBD1	TGTGCCAGCAGCCAAATTCCGACAGGGTATGAGGCCTACGAGCAGTACTTC	CASSQIPTGYEAYEQYF
TRBV2	NA	TRBJ1-5	NA	TGTGCCAGCCTAGCCCAGAACAGCAATCAGCCCCAGCATTTT	CASLAQNSNQPQHF
TRBV13	NA	TRBJ1-3	TRBD1	TGTGCCAGCAGCCGAGGCACAGGGGCGGCGGCAGGAAACACCATATATTTT	CASSRGTGAAAGNTIYF
TRBV19	NA	TRBJ2-7	NA	TGTGCCAGTAGTATAGACAACAGGAAATATGGTAACGAGCAGTACTTC	CASSIDNRKYGNEQYF
TRBV9	NA	TRBJ1-1	NA	TGTGCCAGCAGCGTAAGCCTGGGGGGTGGTGCGGAAGCTTTCTTT	CASSVSLGGGAEAFF
TRBV14	NA	TRBJ2-1	TRBD1	TGTGCCAGCAGCCAATTCAAGGGGGCGTCCTACAATGAGCAGTTCTTC	CASSQFKGASYNEQFF
TRBV19	NA	TRBJ1-5	TRBD1	TGTGCCAGTAGTCCGCGGACAGGGGATCAGCCCCAGCATTTT	CASSPRTGDQPQHF
TRBV9	NA	TRBJ1-2	NA	TGTGCCAGCAGCGTAGAAGGTCGGGGTCGTCATGGCTACACCTTC	CASSVEGRGRHGYTF